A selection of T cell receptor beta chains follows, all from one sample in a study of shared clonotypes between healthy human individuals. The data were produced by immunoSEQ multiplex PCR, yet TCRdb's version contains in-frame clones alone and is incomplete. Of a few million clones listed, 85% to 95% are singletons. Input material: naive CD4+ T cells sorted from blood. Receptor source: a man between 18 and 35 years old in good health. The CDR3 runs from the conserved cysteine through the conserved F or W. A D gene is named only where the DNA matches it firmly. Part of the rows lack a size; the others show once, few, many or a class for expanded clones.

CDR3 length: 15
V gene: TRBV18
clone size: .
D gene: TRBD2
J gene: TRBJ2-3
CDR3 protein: CASSPIAGAPDTQYF
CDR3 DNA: TGTGCCAGCTCACCCATAGCGGGAGCCCCCGATACGCAGTATTTT

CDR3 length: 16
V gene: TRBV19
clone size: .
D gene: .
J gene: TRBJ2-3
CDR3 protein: CASTQTGEARADTQYF
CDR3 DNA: TGTGCCAGTACCCAAACGGGGGAGGCCCGGGCAGATACGCAGTATTTT

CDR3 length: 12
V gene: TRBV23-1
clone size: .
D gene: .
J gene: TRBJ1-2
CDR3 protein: CASRGGDYGYTF
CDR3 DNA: TGCGCCAGCAGGGGGGGTGACTATGGCTACACCTTC

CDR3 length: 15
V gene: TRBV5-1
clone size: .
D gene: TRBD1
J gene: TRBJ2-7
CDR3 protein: CASSLGGTEPYEQYF
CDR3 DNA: TGCGCCAGCAGCTTGGGTGGGACAGAGCCCTACGAGCAGTACTTC

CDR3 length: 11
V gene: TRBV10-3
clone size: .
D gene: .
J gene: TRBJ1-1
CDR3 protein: CAISESRGAFF
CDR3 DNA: TGTGCCATCAGTGAGTCGCGGGGAGCTTTCTTT

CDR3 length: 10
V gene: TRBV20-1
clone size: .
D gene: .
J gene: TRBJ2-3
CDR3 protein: CSARSDTQYF
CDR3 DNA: TGCAGTGCTAGGTCAGATACGCAGTATTTT

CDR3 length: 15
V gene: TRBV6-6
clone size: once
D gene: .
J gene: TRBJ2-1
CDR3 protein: CASRSTESSYNEQFF
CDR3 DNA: TGTGCCAGCAGGTCGACGGAAAGCTCCTACAATGAGCAGTTCTTC

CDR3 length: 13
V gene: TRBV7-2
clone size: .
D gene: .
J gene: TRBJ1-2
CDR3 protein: CASSSQGIGGYTF
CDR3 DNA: TGTGCCAGCAGCTCACAGGGTATTGGGGGCTACACCTTC

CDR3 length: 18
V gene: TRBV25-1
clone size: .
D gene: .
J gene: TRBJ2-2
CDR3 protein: CASSEFRGRLLNTGELFF
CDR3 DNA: TGTGCCAGCAGTGAATTTCGGGGGAGACTGCTGAACACCGGGGAGCTGTTTTTT

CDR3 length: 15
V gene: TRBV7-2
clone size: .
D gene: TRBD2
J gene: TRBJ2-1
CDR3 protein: CASSSGLVRNNEQFF
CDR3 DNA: TGTGCCAGCAGCTCCGGACTAGTGAGAAACAATGAGCAGTTCTTC

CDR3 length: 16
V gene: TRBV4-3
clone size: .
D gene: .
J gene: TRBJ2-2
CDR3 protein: CASSQEGQRNTGELFF
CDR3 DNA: TGCGCCAGCAGCCAAGAAGGGCAGAGAAACACCGGGGAGCTGTTTTTT

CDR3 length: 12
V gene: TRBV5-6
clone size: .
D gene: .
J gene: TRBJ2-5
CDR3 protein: CASSLGTETQYF
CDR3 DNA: TGTGCCAGCAGCTTGGGAACAGAGACCCAGTACTTC

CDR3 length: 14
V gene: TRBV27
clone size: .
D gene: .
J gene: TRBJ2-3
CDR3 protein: CASSLEGHTDTQYF
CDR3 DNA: TGTGCCAGCAGTTTAGAGGGCCACACAGATACGCAGTATTTT

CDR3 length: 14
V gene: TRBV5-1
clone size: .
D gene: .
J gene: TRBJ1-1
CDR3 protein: CASSFTGSGTEAFF
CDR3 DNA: TGCGCCAGCAGCTTTACGGGTAGTGGGACTGAAGCTTTCTTT

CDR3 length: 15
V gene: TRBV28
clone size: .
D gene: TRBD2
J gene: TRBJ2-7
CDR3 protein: CASSLDAGGTYEQYF
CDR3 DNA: TGTGCCAGCAGTTTAGATGCGGGGGGGACATACGAGCAGTACTTC

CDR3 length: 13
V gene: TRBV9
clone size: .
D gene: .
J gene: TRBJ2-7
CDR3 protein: CASSVDISYEQYF
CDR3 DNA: TGTGCCAGCAGCGTAGACATCTCCTACGAGCAGTACTTC

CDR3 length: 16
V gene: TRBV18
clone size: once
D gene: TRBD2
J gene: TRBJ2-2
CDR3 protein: CASSPTSGRGTGELFF
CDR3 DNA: TGTGCCAGCTCACCAACTAGCGGGAGAGGCACCGGGGAGCTGTTTTTT

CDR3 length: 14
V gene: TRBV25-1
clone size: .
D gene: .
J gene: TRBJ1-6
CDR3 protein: CASSDSGDYSPLHF
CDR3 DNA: TGTGCCAGCAGTGACTCGGGGGATTATTCACCCCTCCACTTT

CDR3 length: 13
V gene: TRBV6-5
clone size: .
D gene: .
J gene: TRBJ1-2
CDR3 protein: CASSQTRNYGYTF
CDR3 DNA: TGTGCCAGCAGCCAGACCAGGAACTATGGCTACACCTTC

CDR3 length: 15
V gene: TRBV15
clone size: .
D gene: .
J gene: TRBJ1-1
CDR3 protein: CATSRVGRGNTEAFF
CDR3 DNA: TGTGCCACCAGCAGAGTAGGCCGGGGAAACACTGAAGCTTTCTTT

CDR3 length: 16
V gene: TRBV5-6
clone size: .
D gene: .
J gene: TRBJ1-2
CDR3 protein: CASRMNGDPYNYGYTF
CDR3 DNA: TGTGCCAGCAGAATGAATGGAGATCCTTATAACTATGGCTACACCTTC

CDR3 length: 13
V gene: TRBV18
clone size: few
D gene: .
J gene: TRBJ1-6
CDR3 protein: CASSPQEGSPLHF
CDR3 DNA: TGTGCCAGCTCACCTCAGGAGGGTTCACCCCTCCACTTT

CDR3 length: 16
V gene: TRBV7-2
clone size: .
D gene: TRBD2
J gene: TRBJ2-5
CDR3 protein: CASSLGGLAGGETQYF
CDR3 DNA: TGTGCCAGCAGCTTGGGGGGACTAGCGGGAGGAGAGACCCAGTACTTC

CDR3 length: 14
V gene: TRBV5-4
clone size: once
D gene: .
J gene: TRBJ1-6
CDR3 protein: CASSFWGAQSPLHF
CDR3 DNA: TGTGCCAGCAGCTTTTGGGGGGCTCAATCACCCCTCCACTTT

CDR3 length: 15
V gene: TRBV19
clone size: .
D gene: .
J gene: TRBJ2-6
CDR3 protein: CASSRQALGANVLTF
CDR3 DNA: TGTGCCAGTTCCCGGCAGGCTCTGGGGGCCAACGTCCTGACTTTC

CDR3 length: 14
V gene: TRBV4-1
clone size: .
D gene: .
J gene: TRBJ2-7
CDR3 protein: CASRRRGEFYEQYF
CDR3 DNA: TGCGCCAGCAGGCGAAGAGGGGAGTTCTACGAGCAGTACTTC

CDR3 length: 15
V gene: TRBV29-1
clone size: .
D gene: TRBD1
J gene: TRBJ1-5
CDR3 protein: CRQSGDRGLGQPQHF
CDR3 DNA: TGCAGGCAGAGTGGGGACAGGGGGCTCGGGCAGCCCCAGCATTTT

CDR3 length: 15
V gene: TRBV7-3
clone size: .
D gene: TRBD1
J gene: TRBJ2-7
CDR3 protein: CASSFTGTGPYEQYF
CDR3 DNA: TGTGCCAGCAGCTTTACCGGGACAGGGCCCTACGAGCAGTACTTC

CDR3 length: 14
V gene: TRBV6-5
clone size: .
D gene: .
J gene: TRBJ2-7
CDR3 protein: CASAATGDAYEQYF
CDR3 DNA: TGTGCCAGCGCCGCGACAGGCGATGCCTACGAGCAGTACTTC

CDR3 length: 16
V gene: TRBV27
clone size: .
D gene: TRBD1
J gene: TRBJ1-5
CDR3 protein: CASRPGTGGMQQPQHF
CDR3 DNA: TGTGCCAGCAGGCCCGGGACAGGGGGGATGCAACAGCCCCAGCATTTT

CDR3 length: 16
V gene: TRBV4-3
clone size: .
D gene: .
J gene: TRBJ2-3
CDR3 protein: CASSQTPYPSDDTQYF
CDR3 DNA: TGCGCCAGCAGCCAGACCCCTTATCCTAGCGACGATACGCAGTATTTT

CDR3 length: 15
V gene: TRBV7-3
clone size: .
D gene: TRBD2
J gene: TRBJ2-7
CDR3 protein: CASSLSPSGVYEQYF
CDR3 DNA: TGTGCCAGCAGCTTAAGCCCCAGCGGGGTGTACGAGCAGTACTTC

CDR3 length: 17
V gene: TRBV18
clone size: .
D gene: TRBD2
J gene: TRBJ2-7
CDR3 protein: CASRREGLAGIYYEQYF
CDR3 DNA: TGTGCCAGCCGGCGAGAGGGACTAGCGGGAATCTACTACGAGCAGTACTTC